The sequence of this T cell receptor beta chain was determined in a study of glioma-infiltrating T cells after dendritic cell vaccination. Time point described: after dendritic cell vaccination, including at tumor progression/relapse. Profiling relied on immunoSEQ multiplex PCR, and the TCRdb table lists in-frame clones only, not all of them. Among tens of thousands of clones, roughly four fifths were seen once, and the ten largest hold approximately 2%. Material: blood, obtained after dendritic cell vaccination. The TCR originated in a human donor with glioblastoma.

Written as DNA, the CDR3 is TGTGCCAGCAGCAGACAGGGAATGAACACTGAAGCTTTCTTT. It encodes CASSRQGMNTEAFF. The genes are TRBV6-1 and TRBJ1-1; 7 bases are a match to TRBD1. Germline lookup yields CDR1 MNHNS and CDR2 SASEGT. This CDR3 contains 14 residues. V lost 6 bases and J lost 0; bases outside the gene matches: 4.